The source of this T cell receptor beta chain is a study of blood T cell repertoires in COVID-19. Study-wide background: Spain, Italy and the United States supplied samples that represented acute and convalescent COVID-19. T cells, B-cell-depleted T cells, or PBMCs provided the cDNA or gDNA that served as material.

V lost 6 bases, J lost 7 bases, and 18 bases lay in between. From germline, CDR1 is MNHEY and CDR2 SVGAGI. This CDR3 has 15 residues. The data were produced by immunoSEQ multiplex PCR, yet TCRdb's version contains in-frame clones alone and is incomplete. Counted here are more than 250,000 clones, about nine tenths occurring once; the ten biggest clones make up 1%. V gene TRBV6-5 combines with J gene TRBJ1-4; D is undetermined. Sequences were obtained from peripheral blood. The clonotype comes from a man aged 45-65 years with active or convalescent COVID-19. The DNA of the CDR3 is TGTGCCAGCAGCCCCAGGTTGTGGGGAGGTGAAAAACTGTTTTTT. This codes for CASSPRLWGGEKLFF.